These 16 T cell receptor beta chains were all obtained from the same sample, sequenced in a study of blood T cell repertoires in COVID-19. TCRdb's table, derived via immunoSEQ multiplex PCR, lists solely in-frame clones and lacks some. The data hold about 110,000 clones, with approximately 92% observed a single time. The sequencing input was peripheral blood. The origin of the receptors is a woman aged 80 or over with acute or convalescent COVID-19.

This chain links TRBV30 with TRBJ2-1, with 12 bases aligning to TRBD2. The CDR3 extends over 14 amino acids. V lost 3 bases to trimming and J lost 9 bases; unmatched junction nucleotides: 6. Germline CDR1 GTSNPN, CDR2 SVGIG (reference sequence). The CDR3 loop is CAWRLAGGSGEQFF. Written as DNA, the CDR3 is TGTGCCTGGAGACTAGCGGGGGGTTCCGGTGAGCAGTTCTTC.

The rearrangement joins TRBV4-1 to TRBJ1-5; D is ambiguous. Trimming removed 1 base from V and 1 base from J, with 8 bases in between. Looked up from germline, CDR1 is MGHRA and CDR2 is YSYEKL. The CDR3 contains 15 residues. In DNA form, the CDR3 reads TGCGCCAGCAGCCAAGCCCCGCAGAGCAATCAGCCCCAGCATTTT. It translates to CASSQAPQSNQPQHF.

The rearrangement links TRBV6-5 to TRBJ1-5; D not resolved. The CDR3 totals 13 residues. The ends were cut back, 2 bases at V and 4 bases at J, with 6 bases in the middle. Germline assignment: CDR1 MNHEY and CDR2 SVGAGI. CDR3 amino acids: CASSYRGNQPQHF. In DNA form, the CDR3 reads TGTGCCAGCAGTTACCGAGGGAATCAGCCCCAGCATTTT.

This chain connects TRBV6-5 to TRBJ1-4; perhaps TRBD1 as D (6 bases). The CDR3 covers 14 residues. The germline CDR1 and CDR2 sequences are MNHEY and SVGAGI. Trimming pared 6 bases from V and 4 bases from J, leaving 12 bases between. DNA for the CDR3: TGTGCCAGCAGCTACACAGGGTTTAATGAAAAACTGTTTTTT. This codes for CASSYTGFNEKLFF.

This chain uses TRBV5-1 with TRBJ1-6; tentatively, D is TRBD1 (6 bases). V dropped 4 bases and J dropped 5 bases, with 13 bases sitting between them. The CDR3 is 15 amino acids. Germline lookup yields CDR1 SGHRS and CDR2 YFSETQ. CDR3 in DNA: TGCGCCAGCAGCATATGGACAGACGATAATTCACCCCTCCACTTT. It specifies CASSIWTDDNSPLHF.

The rearrangement uses TRBV5-1 and TRBJ1-1; tentative D call: TRBD1 (5 bases). Germline V gives CDR1 SGHRS, CDR2 YFSETQ. V lost 4 bases to trimming and J lost 0 bases, with 13 bases between them. CDR3 length: 15 residues. CDR3 coding DNA: TGCGCCAGCAGCAACGGGGGGACTATGAACACTGAAGCTTTCTTT. This encodes CASSNGGTMNTEAFF.

The V call is TRBV6-5, the J call TRBJ1-2, with 7 nucleotides matching TRBD1. The CDR3 is 12 residues long. The V and J ends lost 5 bases and 4 bases, in that order; junction bases with no gene match: 1. Germline V lookup: CDR1 MNHEY, CDR2 SVGAGI. CDR3 protein: CASSRDSYGYTF. The CDR3 DNA reads TGTGCCAGCAGTCGGGACAGCTATGGCTACACCTTC.

The chain links TRBV5-1 to TRBJ2-7, with 8 bases fitting TRBD1. Looked up from germline, CDR1 is SGHRS and CDR2 is YFSETQ. J gave up 4 bases and V 1 base, and 7 bases lay outside the gene matches. This CDR3 has 15 residues. The CDR3 DNA sequence: TGCGCCAGCAGCTTGTTCCGGCAGGGGGCTTACGAGCAGTACTTC. This translates into CASSLFRQGAYEQYF.

The rearrangement uses TRBV5-6 and TRBJ1-6, with D possibly matching TRBD1 (6 bases). The CDR3 runs 13 residues. Trimming shortened V by 0 bases and J by 13 bases, and 11 bases separated the two germline ends. CDR1 is SGHDT, CDR2 YYEEEE, per germline. The DNA of the CDR3 is TGTGCCAGCAGCTTGGCACAGGGTAATCCCCTCCACTTT. Translation: CASSLAQGNPLHF.

This sequence joins TRBV25-1 and TRBJ2-7, with D possibly TRBD1 on 5 matching bases. This CDR3 has 13 residues. Between the trimmed V and J ends, which lost 2 bases and 2 bases, there was a span of 7 bases. The germline gives CDR1 MGHDK, CDR2 SYGVNS. The CDR3: CASSEGHTYEQYF. As DNA, the CDR3 is TGTGCCAGCAGTGAAGGACATACCTACGAGCAGTACTTC.

The chain links TRBV7-2 to TRBJ2-7, with 9 bases that match TRBD2. The CDR3 length is 14 residues. Unmatched junction bases numbered 5, after V lost 5 bases and J lost 3 bases. Germline assignment: CDR1 SGHTA and CDR2 FQGNSA. CDR3 protein: CASSVRRGGYEQYF. As DNA, the CDR3 is TGTGCCAGCAGCGTACGGCGGGGGGGCTACGAGCAGTACTTC.

V usage is TRBV19 and J usage is TRBJ2-6, with 10 nucleotides matching TRBD2. Looked up from germline, CDR1 is LNHDA and CDR2 is SQIVND (reference sequence). The CDR3 extends over 17 amino acids. The V gene end was trimmed by 4 bases and the J gene end by 0 bases; junction bases not matched to a gene: 3. This chain's CDR3 is CASSTLAGGSGANVLTF. The CDR3 DNA is TGTGCCAGTAGTACCTTAGCGGGGGGCTCTGGGGCCAACGTCCTGACTTTC.

The chain is built from TRBV7-2 and TRBJ2-1; TRBD1 matches 7 bases. The CDR3 runs to 15 residues. The J segment lost 6 bases and the V segment lost 5 bases, leaving 10 bases of the junction unmatched. CDR1 and CDR2 from the germline V gene are SGHTA and FQGNSA. CDR3 nucleotides: TGTGCCAGCAGCACCAGCGGACAGGTCAGCAATGAGCAGTTCTTC. As protein: CASSTSGQVSNEQFF.

This rearrangement joins TRBV24-1 to TRBJ1-1; D is unresolved. Trimming cost V 4 bases and J 5 bases, with 10 bases left between them. Germline values: CDR1 KGHDR, CDR2 SFDVKD. CDR3 length equals 13 residues. CDR3 loop: CATSEPGKTEAFF. The CDR3 nucleotides read TGTGCCACCAGTGAGCCCGGGAAAACTGAAGCTTTCTTT.

The chain links TRBV9 to TRBJ2-3; a weak D match, TRBD1 (5 bases). CDR3 size: 14 residues. Trimming took off 0 bases at V and 6 bases at J, with 11 bases between the two ends. Germline values: CDR1 SGDLS, CDR2 YYNGEE. The CDR3 region has the DNA TGTGCCAGCAGCGTAGAGGTGGGGCCCGATACGCAGTATTTT. Encoded protein: CASSVEVGPDTQYF.

V usage is TRBV27 and J usage is TRBJ1-5; D is possibly TRBD1 (6 bases). Germline CDR1 is MNHEY and CDR2 is SMNVEV (reference sequence). Trimming took off 5 bases at V and 2 bases at J, with 16 bases between the two ends. There are 16 residues in the CDR3. CDR3 coding DNA: TGTGCCAGCAGTATCACAGGGCCCCGGGGCAATCAGCCCCAGCATTTT. It encodes CASSITGPRGNQPQHF.